One T cell receptor (beta chain) is described in this entry. Its antigen is unidentified. The entry originates in a study of regulatory T cells in long-lasting Graves disease. Regarding the study as a whole: Reduced TCR diversity was observed in persistent Graves' patients versus newly diagnosed patients.

Through Arm-PCR of CDR3 regions and iRepertoire HTBI primers, TCR beta libraries were built. Via MiXCR, TCRdb re-called the multiplex PCR reads, giving one row per CDR3 protein. The table includes hundreds of thousands of distinct CDR3 sequences, approximately 15% detected once. The time point: newly diagnosed GD, antithyroid drugs for less than 3 months. Extracted RNA from PBMCs served as the source of the TCR library. Germline CDR1 reads MDHEN; CDR2 reads SYDVKM. This CDR3 region has 11 residues. V shed 7 bases and J shed 5 bases, with 8 bases lying between them. These same data were also listed under a study on T cells in Graves' hyperthyroidism and ophthalmopathy.

The chain uses TRBV28 and TRBJ1-1, with D uncertain. The receptor's source is a woman aged 25 to 39 with Graves disease. The source material was peripheral blood mononuclear cells (PBMCs), sampled at new diagnosis, from a patient treated with antithyroid drugs. The CDR3 protein is CASTLHTEAFF. As DNA, the CDR3 is TGTGCCAGCACCCTACATACTGAAGCTTTCTTT.